This is a list of T cell receptor beta chains from one sample in a study of cytomegalovirus exposure and HLA in healthy donors. The table came from immunoSEQ multiplex PCR; TCRdb's copy has only in-frame clones and leaves some out. The specimen's table records 80,000 to 95,000 clones. Sequenced: PBMCs. The receptor set was obtained from a woman in her 30s in good health and CMV-seronegative. Each CDR3 is given with its conserved first and last residue. Each record gives: J gene, D gene, V gene, CDR3 protein, CDR3 DNA. A D gene is named only where the DNA matches it firmly.

J gene: TRBJ2-1
D gene: TRBD2
V gene: TRBV27
CDR3 protein: CASSSGTSGYNEQFF
CDR3 DNA: TGTGCCAGCAGTTCAGGGACTAGCGGATACAATGAGCAGTTCTTC

J gene: TRBJ2-7
D gene: .
V gene: TRBV7-9
CDR3 protein: CASSPPPRGSAYEQYF
CDR3 DNA: TGTGCCAGCAGCCCGCCCCCCCGGGGAAGCGCCTACGAGCAGTACTTC

J gene: TRBJ2-7
D gene: .
V gene: TRBV5-8
CDR3 protein: CASSLALRTGLFYEQYF
CDR3 DNA: TGTGCCAGCAGCTTGGCCCTCAGGACAGGACTATTCTACGAGCAGTACTTC

J gene: TRBJ1-4
D gene: TRBD1
V gene: TRBV28
CDR3 protein: CASSPPGTGREKLFF
CDR3 DNA: TGTGCCAGCAGTCCCCCCGGGACAGGACGTGAAAAACTGTTTTTT

J gene: TRBJ1-2
D gene: .
V gene: TRBV6-1
CDR3 protein: CASRQGLGYGYTF
CDR3 DNA: TGTGCCAGCAGACAGGGATTAGGCTATGGCTACACCTTC

J gene: TRBJ1-2
D gene: .
V gene: TRBV6-1
CDR3 protein: CASSDRGFGYTF
CDR3 DNA: TGTGCCAGCAGTGACAGGGGCTTTGGCTACACCTTC

J gene: TRBJ2-7
D gene: TRBD2
V gene: TRBV5-1
CDR3 protein: CASSRLAGNEQYF
CDR3 DNA: TGCGCCAGCAGCCGACTAGCGGGCAACGAGCAGTACTTC

J gene: TRBJ2-7
D gene: .
V gene: TRBV11-2
CDR3 protein: CASSRGQLYEQYF
CDR3 DNA: TGTGCCAGCAGCCGGGGACAACTCTACGAGCAGTACTTC

J gene: TRBJ1-4
D gene: TRBD1
V gene: TRBV18
CDR3 protein: CASSPTNRDRGRRGEKLFF
CDR3 DNA: TGTGCCAGCTCACCGACAAACCGGGACAGGGGGCGCAGAGGTGAAAAACTGTTTTTT

J gene: TRBJ1-1
D gene: TRBD1
V gene: TRBV6-1
CDR3 protein: CASSDAGGLTEAFF
CDR3 DNA: TGTGCCAGCAGTGACGCAGGGGGTCTCACTGAAGCTTTCTTT

J gene: TRBJ1-6
D gene: TRBD1
V gene: TRBV6-1
CDR3 protein: CASSELTGGNSPLHF
CDR3 DNA: TGTGCCAGCAGTGAATTAACAGGGGGCAATTCACCCCTCCACTTT

J gene: TRBJ1-2
D gene: .
V gene: TRBV30
CDR3 protein: CAWSLMGTPNYGYTF
CDR3 DNA: TGTGCCTGGTCTCTAATGGGCACTCCAAACTATGGCTACACCTTC

J gene: TRBJ1-3
D gene: .
V gene: TRBV2
CDR3 protein: CASSSDWLNTIYF
CDR3 DNA: TGTGCCAGCAGTTCCGACTGGTTAAACACCATATATTTT

J gene: TRBJ2-7
D gene: TRBD2
V gene: TRBV7-8
CDR3 protein: CASSLEAGLAAPYEQYF
CDR3 DNA: TGTGCCAGCAGCTTAGAGGCAGGACTAGCGGCCCCCTACGAGCAGTACTTC

J gene: TRBJ2-6
D gene: TRBD1
V gene: TRBV19
CDR3 protein: CASREPRQGMVSGANVLTF
CDR3 DNA: TGTGCCAGTAGGGAACCTCGACAGGGTATGGTTTCTGGGGCCAACGTCCTGACTTTC

J gene: TRBJ2-1
D gene: TRBD2
V gene: TRBV11-2
CDR3 protein: CASSPLAGDRNEQFF
CDR3 DNA: TGTGCCAGCAGCCCCCTGGCGGGAGATCGGAATGAGCAGTTCTTC

J gene: TRBJ1-6
D gene: .
V gene: TRBV6-6
CDR3 protein: CASSRGESPLHF
CDR3 DNA: TGTGCCAGCAGCAGGGGCGAGTCACCCCTCCACTTT

J gene: TRBJ2-3
D gene: .
V gene: TRBV13
CDR3 protein: CASSKTEGLFTDTQYF
CDR3 DNA: TGTGCCAGCAGCAAGACGGAAGGACTTTTCACAGATACGCAGTATTTT

J gene: TRBJ2-2
D gene: TRBD1
V gene: TRBV29-1
CDR3 protein: CSAGSQGGTGELFF
CDR3 DNA: TGCAGCGCTGGTTCACAGGGGGGCACCGGGGAGCTGTTTTTT

J gene: TRBJ1-1
D gene: .
V gene: TRBV30
CDR3 protein: CAWSDGPRAFF
CDR3 DNA: TGTGCCTGGAGTGATGGCCCCAGAGCTTTCTTT

J gene: TRBJ1-1
D gene: .
V gene: TRBV6-1
CDR3 protein: CASSEDRGVTEAFF
CDR3 DNA: TGTGCCAGCAGTGAAGATCGGGGGGTCACTGAAGCTTTCTTT

J gene: TRBJ2-4
D gene: .
V gene: TRBV6-1
CDR3 protein: CASSDDGSKNIQYF
CDR3 DNA: TGTGCCAGCAGTGACGATGGGAGCAAAAACATTCAGTACTTC

J gene: TRBJ1-2
D gene: TRBD1
V gene: TRBV6-5
CDR3 protein: CASSRTGGGGYTF
CDR3 DNA: TGTGCCAGCAGTCGTACAGGGGGTGGTGGCTACACCTTC

J gene: TRBJ2-7
D gene: .
V gene: TRBV5-8
CDR3 protein: CASSLRQSYEQYF
CDR3 DNA: TGTGCCAGCAGCTTGAGACAGTCCTACGAGCAGTACTTC

J gene: TRBJ2-7
D gene: TRBD1
V gene: TRBV18
CDR3 protein: CASSPGTGSDEQYF
CDR3 DNA: TGTGCCAGCTCACCAGGGACAGGGAGCGACGAGCAGTACTTC

J gene: TRBJ1-5
D gene: .
V gene: TRBV12-2
CDR3 protein: CASRLARASGGLSQPQHF
CDR3 DNA: TGTGCAAGTCGCTTAGCGCGCGCTTCAGGAGGGCTAAGTCAGCCCCAGCATTTT

J gene: TRBJ1-4
D gene: TRBD1
V gene: TRBV30
CDR3 protein: CAWRSDRGFNEKLFF
CDR3 DNA: TGTGCCTGGAGATCGGACAGGGGGTTTAATGAAAAACTGTTTTTT

J gene: TRBJ1-2
D gene: .
V gene: TRBV7-9
CDR3 protein: CASGGGGGAGFDYTF
CDR3 DNA: TGTGCCAGCGGAGGCGGGGGAGGGGCCGGCTTCGACTACACCTTC

J gene: TRBJ2-1
D gene: .
V gene: TRBV5-5
CDR3 protein: CASSLEGGNEQFF
CDR3 DNA: TGTGCCAGCAGCTTGGAAGGGGGCAATGAGCAGTTCTTC

J gene: TRBJ1-5
D gene: TRBD1
V gene: TRBV15
CDR3 protein: CATSRARGGNQPQHF
CDR3 DNA: TGTGCCACCAGCAGAGCCAGGGGGGGCAATCAGCCCCAGCATTTT

J gene: TRBJ1-2
D gene: .
V gene: TRBV11-2
CDR3 protein: CASSSDGLYGYTF
CDR3 DNA: TGTGCCAGCAGTTCCGACGGACTCTATGGCTACACCTTC

J gene: TRBJ2-7
D gene: .
V gene: TRBV30
CDR3 protein: CAWSGDTGYEQYF
CDR3 DNA: TGTGCCTGGAGTGGCGATACAGGGTACGAGCAGTACTTC

J gene: TRBJ2-7
D gene: TRBD1
V gene: TRBV27
CDR3 protein: CASSVGQGDYEQYF
CDR3 DNA: TGTGCCAGCAGTGTTGGACAGGGGGACTACGAGCAGTACTTC

J gene: TRBJ2-1
D gene: TRBD2
V gene: TRBV10-1
CDR3 protein: CASSERTSGTGNEQFF
CDR3 DNA: TGCGCCAGCAGTGAGAGGACTAGCGGGACGGGCAATGAGCAGTTCTTC

J gene: TRBJ1-2
D gene: TRBD1
V gene: TRBV2
CDR3 protein: CASSRVGRGLDGYTF
CDR3 DNA: TGTGCCAGCAGTCGGGTGGGCAGGGGGCTGGATGGCTACACCTTC

J gene: TRBJ1-3
D gene: .
V gene: TRBV6-1
CDR3 protein: CASSDRTRFRGAGNTIYF
CDR3 DNA: TGTGCCAGCAGTGATAGGACAAGGTTCCGAGGAGCCGGAAACACCATATATTTT

J gene: TRBJ1-1
D gene: TRBD1
V gene: TRBV30
CDR3 protein: CAWSRQGRTEAFF
CDR3 DNA: TGTGCCTGGAGTCGACAGGGGCGCACTGAAGCTTTCTTT

J gene: TRBJ1-3
D gene: TRBD1
V gene: TRBV5-1
CDR3 protein: CASSLDGQGSGNTIYF
CDR3 DNA: TGCGCCAGCAGCTTGGACGGACAGGGGTCGGGAAACACCATATATTTT

J gene: TRBJ1-2
D gene: TRBD1
V gene: TRBV30
CDR3 protein: CAWSWGQGDYGYTF
CDR3 DNA: TGTGCCTGGAGCTGGGGGCAGGGGGACTATGGCTACACCTTC

J gene: TRBJ1-5
D gene: .
V gene: TRBV2
CDR3 protein: CASNTLGSNQPQHF
CDR3 DNA: TGTGCCAGCAACACACTAGGGAGCAATCAGCCCCAGCATTTT

J gene: TRBJ2-3
D gene: TRBD2
V gene: TRBV7-9
CDR3 protein: CASSLGAGLAVTDTQYF
CDR3 DNA: TGTGCCAGCAGCTTAGGCGCTGGACTAGCGGTCACAGATACGCAGTATTTT

J gene: TRBJ2-1
D gene: TRBD2
V gene: TRBV5-4
CDR3 protein: CASSLGLGEQFF
CDR3 DNA: TGTGCCAGCAGCCTGGGACTAGGGGAGCAGTTCTTC

J gene: TRBJ1-1
D gene: .
V gene: TRBV5-1
CDR3 protein: CASSFGGTEAFF
CDR3 DNA: TGCGCCAGCAGCTTCGGGGGTACTGAAGCTTTCTTT

J gene: TRBJ1-4
D gene: .
V gene: TRBV6-1
CDR3 protein: CASNPARDQREKLFF
CDR3 DNA: TGTGCCAGCAACCCAGCCCGAGACCAGCGCGAAAAACTGTTTTTT

J gene: TRBJ1-5
D gene: .
V gene: TRBV19
CDR3 protein: CASSSGSNQPQHF
CDR3 DNA: TGTGCCAGTAGCTCGGGGAGCAATCAGCCCCAGCATTTT

J gene: TRBJ1-2
D gene: TRBD1
V gene: TRBV7-9
CDR3 protein: CASSFTDRDGYTF
CDR3 DNA: TGTGCCAGCAGCTTTACTGACAGGGATGGCTACACCTTC

J gene: TRBJ2-1
D gene: TRBD1
V gene: TRBV29-1
CDR3 protein: CSGDRGGDNEQFF
CDR3 DNA: TGCAGCGGGGACAGGGGCGGCGACAATGAGCAGTTCTTC